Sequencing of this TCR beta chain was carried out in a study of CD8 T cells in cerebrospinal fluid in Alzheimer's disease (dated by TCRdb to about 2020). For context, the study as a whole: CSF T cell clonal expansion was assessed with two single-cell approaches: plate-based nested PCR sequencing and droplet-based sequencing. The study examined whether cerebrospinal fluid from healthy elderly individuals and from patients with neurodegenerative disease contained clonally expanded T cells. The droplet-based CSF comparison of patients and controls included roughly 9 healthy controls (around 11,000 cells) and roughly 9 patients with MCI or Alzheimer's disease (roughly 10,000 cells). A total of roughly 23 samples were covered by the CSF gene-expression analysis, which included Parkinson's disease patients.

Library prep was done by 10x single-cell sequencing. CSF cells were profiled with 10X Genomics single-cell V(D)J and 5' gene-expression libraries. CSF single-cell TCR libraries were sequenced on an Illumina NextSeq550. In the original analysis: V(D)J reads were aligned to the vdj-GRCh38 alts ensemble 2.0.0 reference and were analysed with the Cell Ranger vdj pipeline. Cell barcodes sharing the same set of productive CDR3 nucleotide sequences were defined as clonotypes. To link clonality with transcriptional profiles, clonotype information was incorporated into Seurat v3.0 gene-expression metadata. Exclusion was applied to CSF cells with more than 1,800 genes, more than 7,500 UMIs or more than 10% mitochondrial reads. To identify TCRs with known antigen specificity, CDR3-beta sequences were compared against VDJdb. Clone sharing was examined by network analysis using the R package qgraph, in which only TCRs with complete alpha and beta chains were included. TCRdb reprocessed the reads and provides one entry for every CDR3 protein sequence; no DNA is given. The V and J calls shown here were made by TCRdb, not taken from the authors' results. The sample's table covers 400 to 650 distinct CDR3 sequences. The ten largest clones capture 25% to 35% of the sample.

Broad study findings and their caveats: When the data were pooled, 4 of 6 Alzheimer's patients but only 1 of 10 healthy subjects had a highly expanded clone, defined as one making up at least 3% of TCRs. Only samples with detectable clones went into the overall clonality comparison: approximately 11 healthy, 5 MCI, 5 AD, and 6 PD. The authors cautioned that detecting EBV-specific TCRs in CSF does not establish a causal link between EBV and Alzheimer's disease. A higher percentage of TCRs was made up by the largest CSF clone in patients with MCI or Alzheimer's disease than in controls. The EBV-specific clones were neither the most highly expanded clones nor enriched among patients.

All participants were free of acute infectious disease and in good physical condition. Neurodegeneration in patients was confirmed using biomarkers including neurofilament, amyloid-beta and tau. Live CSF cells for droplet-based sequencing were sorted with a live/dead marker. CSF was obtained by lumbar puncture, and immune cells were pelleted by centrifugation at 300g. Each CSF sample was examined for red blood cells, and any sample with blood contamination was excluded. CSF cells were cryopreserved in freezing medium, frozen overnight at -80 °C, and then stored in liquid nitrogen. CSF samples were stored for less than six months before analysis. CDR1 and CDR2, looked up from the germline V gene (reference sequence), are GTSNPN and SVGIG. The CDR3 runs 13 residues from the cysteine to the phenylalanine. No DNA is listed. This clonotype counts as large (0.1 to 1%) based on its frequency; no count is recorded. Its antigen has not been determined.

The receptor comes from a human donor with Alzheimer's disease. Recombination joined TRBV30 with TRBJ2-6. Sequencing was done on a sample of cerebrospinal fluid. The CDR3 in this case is CAWRGSWANVLTF.